The 27 T cell receptor beta chains reported below all come from one sample, sequenced in a study of response to subunit inactivated influenza vaccine. TCRdb fed the RT-PCR reads into MiXCR, producing one record per CDR3 protein. This sample carries about 650,000 distinct CDR3 sequences, around 15% of them seen once, and the ten largest clones take about 7.6%. The sequences come from PBMCs from blood, collected 14 to 15 days before vaccination. These receptor sequences come from a man aged 45-60 years who received an inactivated influenza vaccine.

This clonotype was seen only a few times. The V gene is TRBV12-3 or TRBV12-4, the J gene TRBJ2-7, with 7 bases fitting TRBD1. This CDR3 has 13 residues. Trimming at V came to 6 bases and at J to 4 bases, leaving 6 bases not matched to a gene. The DNA for the CDR3 is TGTGCCAGCAGGAGGGACAGCGAGTACGAGCAGTACTTC. Translating it yields CASRRDSEYEQYF.

There are a few counts of this clonotype. J is TRBJ2-7 and V is TRBV12-3 or TRBV12-4; 7 bases map to TRBD2. V dropped 6 bases and J dropped 4; count of bases not matched to a gene: 3. The CDR3 is 12 residues long. The CDR3 loop reads CASSRLAYEQYF. DNA for the CDR3: TGTGCCAGCAGCAGACTAGCTTACGAGCAGTACTTC.

This clonotype was observed at least ten times. CDR3: CASSFLDFRLLDNEQFF. DNA for the CDR3: TGTGCCAGCAGTTTTCTGGACTTCCGTCTTCTTGACAATGAGCAGTTCTTC. V is TRBV28 and J is TRBJ2-1, with D maybe TRBD2 (5 bases). V was cut by 3 bases and J by 5 bases, with 20 bases left in between. This CDR3 has 17 residues. The germline gives CDR1 MDHEN, CDR2 SYDVKM. The full variable domain, in which reference TRBV28 and TRBJ2-1 provide the parts outside the CDR3, is DVKVTQSSRYLVKRTGEKVFLECVQDMDHENMFWYRQDPGLGLRLIYFSYDVKMKEKGDIPEGYSVSREKKERFSLILESASTNQTSMYLCASSFLDFRLLDNEQFFGPGTRLTVL.

V gene TRBV9 combines with J gene TRBJ1-2, with 8 bases aligning to TRBD1. Trimming cost V 1 base and J 7 bases; bases outside gene matches: 6. CDR1 is SGDLS, CDR2 YYNGEE, per germline. CDR3 size: 14 residues. The CDR3 DNA sequence: TGTGCCAGCAGCGTATCGCAGGGGGCAGGTGGCTACACCTTC. Translating it yields CASSVSQGAGGYTF.

This clonotype was seen more than once but under ten times. V usage is TRBV7-2 and J usage is TRBJ2-7, with 8 bases fitting TRBD2. Germline CDR1 reads SGHTA; CDR2 reads FQGNSA. This CDR3 spans 13 amino acids. V was pared by 5 bases and J by 2 bases, with 2 bases of the junction left unmatched. This chain's CDR3 is CASSTSGAYEQYF. For the CDR3, the DNA is TGTGCCAGCAGCACTAGCGGAGCCTACGAGCAGTACTTC.

In this sample, this clonotype turned up many times. The chain employs TRBV7-2 and TRBJ2-3; the match to TRBD2 covers 8 bases. Losses at the gene ends were 2 bases for V and 5 bases for J; bases not matched to a gene: 3. CDR1 SGHTA and CDR2 FQGNSA come from the germline V gene. This CDR3 spans 14 amino acids. CDR3 nucleotide sequence: TGTGCCAGCAGCTTATCTGGGACTAGAGATACGCAGTATTTT. Its translation is CASSLSGTRDTQYF.

This clonotype was observed a few times. The chain joins TRBV6-5 to TRBJ1-4; no clear D. Germline CDR1 is MNHEY and CDR2 is SVGAGI. The CDR3 totals 12 residues. V lost 6 bases and J lost 3, with 5 bases in between. In nucleotides, the CDR3 is TGTGCCAGCAGGGGCCCTAATGAAAAACTGTTTTTT. Translation: CASRGPNEKLFF.

A few counts support this clonotype. This chain links TRBV4-3 with TRBJ1-3; no definite D call. Germline values: CDR1 LGHNA, CDR2 YSLEER. The CDR3 is 16 residues long. The germline V and J ends were trimmed by 0 bases and 0 bases, with 9 bases remaining between them. This CDR3 reads CASSQDAGSSGNTIYF. CDR3 sequence (DNA): TGCGCCAGCAGCCAAGACGCAGGCAGCTCTGGAAACACCATATATTTT.

On this clonotype: At one end, the junction sequence differs from germline, possibly due to a read error. The V gene is TRBV2, the J gene TRBJ2-7; D is undetermined. Germline lookup yields CDR1 SNHLY and CDR2 FYNNEI. The CDR3 runs 15 residues. CDR3 sequence: CASRRTTTVSSEQYF. The DNA of the CDR3 is TGTGCCAGCAGGCGGACCACCACGGTGTCCTCCGAGCAGTACTTC.

This clonotype has just a few counts. The chain carries TRBV5-1 and TRBJ2-6, with D hard to call. Trimming pared 0 bases from V and 0 bases from J, leaving 4 bases between. Germline V lookup: CDR1 SGHRS, CDR2 YFSETQ. This CDR3 has 15 residues. The CDR3 region is CASSLVNSGANVLTF. CDR3 coding DNA: TGCGCCAGCAGCTTGGTTAACTCTGGGGCCAACGTCCTGACTTTC. Drawing the rest from reference TRBV5-1 and TRBJ2-6, the complete variable domain is KAGVTQTPRYLIKTRGQQVTLSCSPISGHRSVSWYQQTPGQGLQFLFEYFSETQRNKGNFPGRFSGRQFSNSRSEMNVSTLELGDSALYLCASSLVNSGANVLTFGAGSRLTVL.

In its sample, this clonotype was seen a few times. V is TRBV16 and J is TRBJ2-7; TRBD1 or TRBD2 may be the D gene (5 bases each). V was shortened by 4 bases and J by 3 bases, with 16 bases between the two germline ends. The CDR3 runs 15 residues. Germline CDR1 reads KGHSY; CDR2 reads FQNENV. This chain's CDR3 is CASSPGEGLFYEQYF. The CDR3 nucleotides are TGTGCCAGCAGCCCCGGAGAGGGGTTGTTCTACGAGCAGTACTTC.

In this sample, this clonotype turned up a few times. This chain links TRBV27 with TRBJ2-3; 11 bases line up with TRBD2. Germline V gene data show CDR1 as MNHEY and CDR2 as SMNVEV (reference sequence). This CDR3 has 16 amino acids. V lost 5 bases to trimming and J lost 2 bases; unmatched junction nucleotides: 6. The CDR3 is CASSPQTSGVTDTQYF. CDR3 DNA sequence: TGTGCCAGCAGTCCCCAGACTAGCGGGGTCACAGATACGCAGTATTTT.

The chain links TRBV10-2 to TRBJ1-5; tentative D call: TRBD1 (5 bases). Germline V gene lookup returns CDR1 WSHSY and CDR2 SAAADI. V was clipped by 5 bases and J by 4 bases, with 12 bases between them. The CDR3 covers 14 residues. The CDR3 spells CASSMDIFNQPQHF. DNA of the CDR3: TGCGCCAGCAGTATGGACATTTTTAATCAGCCCCAGCATTTT.

This clonotype was detected only a few times. The J gene is TRBJ2-7, the V gene TRBV29-1; tentative D call: TRBD1 (5 bases). V lost 6 bases, J lost 3 bases, and 12 bases lay in between. Germline V gene data show CDR1 as SQVTM and CDR2 as ANQGSEA. This CDR3 spans 12 amino acids. In nucleotides, the CDR3 is TGCAGCGTCCTGGACAATTACTACGAGCAGTACTTC. Translation gives CSVLDNYYEQYF.

The chain couples TRBV28 to TRBJ2-2; TRBD1 is a possible D gene (6 bases). This CDR3 contains 15 residues. V lost 3 bases and J lost 6, with 14 bases in between. Germline V gives CDR1 MDHEN, CDR2 SYDVKM. The CDR3 DNA is TGTGCCAGCAGTTTGCGGCAGGGGAGTCCCGGGGAGCTGTTTTTT. It is translated as CASSLRQGSPGELFF.

V and J are TRBV6-2 or TRBV6-3 and TRBJ2-7, with 8 bases identical to TRBD2. Trimming at V came to 8 bases and at J to 0 bases, leaving 6 bases not matched to a gene. The CDR3 is 14 residues long. CDR1 and CDR2 from the germline V gene are MNHEY and SVGEGT. CDR3 coding DNA: TGTGCCAGCGGCGGGGGGTCGAGCTCCTACGAGCAGTACTTC. Amino acids: CASGGGSSSYEQYF.

V usage is TRBV10-3 and J usage is TRBJ1-1, with a tentative D call TRBD1 (5 bases). The V end was cut by 8 bases, the J end by 4 bases, with 20 bases between. Germline CDR1 reads ENHRY; CDR2 reads SYGVKD. The CDR3 has 15 amino acids. In DNA form, the CDR3 reads TGTGCCATCCGAGAGGGGTTTCGGGCGACCACTGAAGCTTTCTTT. As protein: CAIREGFRATTEAFF.

This clonotype showed up just a few times. This rearrangement joins TRBV14 to TRBJ1-6; D perhaps matches TRBD1 (6 bases). The ends were cut back, 3 bases at V and 9 bases at J, with 18 bases in the middle. CDR3 size: 16 residues. CDR1 is SGHDN, CDR2 FVKESK, per germline. The CDR3 DNA follows: TGTGCCAGCAGCCAGAGGACAGAGACGGTACTTTCACCCCTCCACTTT. Protein sequence: CASSQRTETVLSPLHF.

This clonotype appeared a few times. The chain links TRBV6-1 to TRBJ2-1; TRBD2 matches 8 bases. Looked up from germline, CDR1 is MNHNS and CDR2 is SASEGT. This CDR3 is built from 16 residues. J gave up 4 bases and V 6 bases, and 11 bases lay outside the gene matches. The CDR3 bases are TGTGCCAGCAGAACAACTCCGGGACTAGGGTACAATGAGCAGTTCTTC. Encoded protein: CASRTTPGLGYNEQFF.

This clonotype was seen a few times. The V call is TRBV5-1, the J call TRBJ2-5; tentative D call: TRBD1 (5 bases). V was pared by 2 bases and J by 3 bases, with 14 bases between. The germline V gene has CDR1 SGHRS and CDR2 YFSETQ. The CDR3 runs 15 residues. Here the CDR3 DNA reads TGCGCCAGCAGCTTAGGACAAATCGTGGAAGAGACCCAGTACTTC. Its protein is CASSLGQIVEETQYF.

Only a few counts were recorded for this clonotype. This chain uses TRBV24-1 with TRBJ2-1; D is ambiguous. Germline CDR1 reads KGHDR; CDR2 reads SFDVKD. The CDR3 sequence is 12 residues long. Trimming stripped 9 bases from V and 7 bases from J, with 12 bases between. DNA for the CDR3: TGTGCCACCGGCAATGGGCAAAATGAGCAGTTCTTC. It is translated as CATGNGQNEQFF.

This clonotype was detected ten times or more. V gene TRBV5-1 combines with J gene TRBJ2-7; a weak D match, TRBD1 (6 bases). CDR1 and CDR2 (germline): SGHRS, YFSETQ. V lost 0 bases and J lost 6, with 13 bases in between. CDR3 length: 14 residues. The CDR3 protein is CASSLEDRNIEQYF. CDR3 in DNA: TGCGCCAGCAGCTTGGAGGACAGAAACATCGAGCAGTACTTC.

As for this clonotype: This is likely a read error, given that the CDR3 carries no conserved phenylalanine or tryptophan at its end. This sequence joins TRBV12-3 or TRBV12-4 and TRBJ1-4; D is perhaps TRBD1 (5 bases). Deletions cut 2 bases from V and 2 bases from J, with 12 bases between. The CDR3 contains 16 residues. CDR3 DNA sequence: TGTGCCAGCAGTTTATCCCCAGGGCTGACTAATGAAAAACTGTTTTAT. Its translation: CASSLSPGLTNEKLFY.

This chain links TRBV3-1 with TRBJ2-7, with D possibly TRBD2 on 5 matching bases. This CDR3 is built from 18 residues. Germline CDR1 and CDR2: LGHDT and YNNKEL (reference sequence). V gave up 0 bases and J gave up 2 bases, with 20 bases separating them. The CDR3 loop is CASSQDILAQPRTYEQYF. DNA of the CDR3: TGTGCCAGCAGCCAAGATATTCTAGCTCAACCCAGAACCTACGAGCAGTACTTC.

The V gene is TRBV15, the J gene TRBJ2-3; the D gene is possibly TRBD2 (6 bases). In germline, CDR1 is LNHNV, CDR2 YYDKDF (reference sequence). V lost 1 base, J lost 0 bases, and 11 bases lay in between. The CDR3 spans 16 residues. The CDR3 coding sequence is TGTGCCACCAGCAGAGTTTTGGGGGGAAGCACAGATACGCAGTATTTT. This gives the protein CATSRVLGGSTDTQYF.

This clonotype occurred a few times. The gene calls are TRBV20-1 and TRBJ2-5; D unresolved. Germline loops: CDR1 DFQATT, CDR2 SNEGSKA (reference sequence). The CDR3 spans 15 residues. Trimming cost V 0 bases and J 2 bases, with 13 bases left between them. The CDR3 region is CSARDPTLRQETQYF. CDR3 sequence (DNA): TGCAGTGCTAGAGATCCCACACTCCGACAAGAGACCCAGTACTTC.

This clonotype was counted a few times. This chain connects TRBV2 to TRBJ1-4; no firm D call. Germline V lookup: CDR1 SNHLY, CDR2 FYNNEI. This CDR3 is 14 amino acids long. Trimming removed 6 bases from V and 5 bases from J, with 13 bases in between. CDR3 loop: CASRRHEANEKLFF. CDR3 sequence (DNA): TGTGCCAGCAGGAGGCACGAAGCGAATGAAAAACTGTTTTTT.